This passage covers 10 T cell receptor beta chains from one sample sequenced in a study of metastatic and nonmetastatic thyroid tumors. TCRdb re-analyzed the PCR reads using MiXCR. The sample lists over 12,000 clones, 23% occurring once. No patient had received any treatment before thyroid surgery. The sequencing input was tumor tissue. All receptors derive from a female donor with papillary thyroid cancer or a benign thyroid nodule (not recorded which). Some clones in this sample may be carry-over from other donors' samples.

In this sample, this clone turned up many times. It may be a read error: a sequence one base away is much more abundant. This rearrangement joins TRBV11-2 to TRBJ1-2; 8 bases agree with TRBD1. Germline assignment: CDR1 SGHAT and CDR2 FQNNGV. The CDR3 length is 13 residues. The CDR3 nucleotides read TGTGCCAGCAGCTTAGATTATGACAGGGGCTGCACCTTC. It specifies CASSLDYDRGCTF.

The table lists this clone with many counts. This chain connects TRBV30 to TRBJ2-5; D not resolved. This CDR3 is built from 14 residues. From germline, CDR1 is GTSNPN and CDR2 SVGIG (reference sequence). V lost 2 bases to trimming and J lost 1 base, with 11 bases between them. The DNA for the CDR3 is TGTGCCTGGAGTACGAGATGGGGCCAAGAGACCCAGTACTTC. Its translation is CAWSTRWGQETQYF.

This clone was picked up many times. The chain employs TRBV3-1 and TRBJ1-3, with D unclear. The CDR3 consists of 16 residues. Germline CDR1 reads LGHDT; CDR2 reads YNNKEL (reference sequence). V lost 4 bases to trimming and J lost 0 bases, with 13 bases between them. Here the CDR3 reads CASSLISDGSGNTIYF. CDR3 bases: TGTGCCAGCAGCCTTATTTCGGACGGCTCTGGAAACACCATATATTTT.

This chain joins TRBV18 and TRBJ1-1, with D tentatively TRBD1 (6 bases). Trimming stripped 10 bases from V and 4 bases from J, with 19 bases between. The CDR3 contains 14 residues. Per germline, CDR1 KGHSH and CDR2 LQKENI. The chain's CDR3 is CAIPSLGQATEAFF. CDR3 coding DNA: TGTGCCATCCCATCCCTGGGACAAGCCACTGAAGCTTTCTTT. Drawing the rest from reference TRBV18 and TRBJ1-1, the complete variable domain is NAGVMQNPRHLVRRRGQEARLRCSPMKGHSHVYWYRQLPEEGLKFMVYLQKENIIDESGMPKERFSAEFPKEGPSILRIQQVVRGDSAAYFCAIPSLGQATEAFFGQGTRLTVV.

In this sample, this clone is medium-sized. This chain uses TRBV29-1 with TRBJ2-1, with 7 bases matching TRBD2. CDR1 and CDR2 from the germline V gene are SQVTM and ANQGSEA. V dropped 6 bases and J dropped 2; count of bases not matched to a gene: 13. The CDR3 loop spans 16 amino acids. The CDR3 nucleotides read TGCAGCGTCCAAGGGTCGGAGCTAGCGGCCTACAATGAGCAGTTCTTC. Protein: CSVQGSELAAYNEQFF.

This chain joins TRBV10-2 and TRBJ1-5; no clear D gene. V was cut by 7 bases and J by 1 base, with 8 bases left in between. In germline, CDR1 is WSHSY, CDR2 SAAADI. CDR3 size: 13 residues. The CDR3: CASTAGSNQPQHF. The CDR3, as DNA: TGCGCCAGCACCGCAGGAAGCAATCAGCCCCAGCATTTT.

This clone rates as medium-sized (0.01 to 0.1%). The V and J genes are TRBV20-1 and TRBJ2-5; 9 nucleotides agree with TRBD2. This CDR3 comprises 12 residues. Trimming cost V 6 bases and J 5 bases; bases outside gene matches: 4. CDR1 and CDR2 from the germline V gene are DFQATT and SNEGSKA (reference sequence). The CDR3 nucleotides are TGCAGTGCAGTAGCGGGAGTGGAGACCCAGTACTTC. This translates into CSAVAGVETQYF.

This clone was seen repeatedly, ten times or more. V is TRBV11-3 and J is TRBJ2-1; 9 positions agree with TRBD1. The CDR3 spans 16 residues. V gave up 1 base and J gave up 8 bases; unmatched junction bases: 9. Germline CDR1 and CDR2: SGHNT and YENEEA. CDR3 residues: CASSLGRDRVVDEQFF. As DNA, the CDR3 is TGTGCCAGCAGCTTAGGCCGGGACAGGGTTGTTGATGAGCAGTTCTTC.

By its share, this clone is medium-sized. The chain combines TRBV15 with TRBJ2-1; 9 positions agree with TRBD2. This CDR3 region has 15 residues. Germline V CDR1 and CDR2: LNHNV, YYDKDF (reference sequence). V gave up 7 bases and J gave up 2 bases; unmatched junction bases: 6. The CDR3 loop is CATMSREGPYNEQFF. The CDR3 nucleotides are TGTGCCACCATGTCGCGGGAGGGCCCCTACAATGAGCAGTTCTTC.

This clone has a count of ten or more. The chain employs TRBV12-3 or TRBV12-4 and TRBJ1-2; D may be TRBD1 (6 bases). The germline V and J ends were trimmed by 6 bases and 5 bases, with 19 bases remaining between them. The length of the CDR3 is 15 residues. CDR3 sequence: CASSQLNREIYGYTF. CDR3 nucleotides: TGTGCCAGCAGCCAACTAAACAGGGAGATTTATGGCTACACCTTC.